These 26 T cell receptor beta chains share one sample of origin, sequenced in a study of T cell clonality in common variable immunodeficiency (dated by TCRdb to the mid-2010s). Library construction relied on the immunoSEQ multiplex PCR assay. TCRdb stores this immuneACCESS table with in-frame sequences only. Part of the clones is absent; in the studies checked, under half of the shortfall reflects unresolved V genes, and no reason is known for the rest. The sample features approximately 37,000 clones, and none is a singleton. Approximately 3.5% of the sample goes to the ten largest clones. Material: peripheral blood mononuclear cells. The source of these receptors is a person aged 18 to 75 in good health.

Notes on this clone: The CDR3 extends 3 residues past the end of the read, so its final part is completed from the germline J gene. The rearrangement joins TRBV2 to TRBJ2-3, with 7 bases lining up with TRBD1. This CDR3 spans 13 amino acids. Germline loops: CDR1 SNHLY, CDR2 FYNNEI. With V trimmed by 7 bases and J by 4 bases, 5 bases remained unmatched. This chain's CDR3 is CASKGRGSDTQYF. CDR3 bases read: TGTGCCAGCAAGGGCAGGGGGTCAGATACG.

Details on this clone: The sequence runs out 3 residues before the end of the CDR3; the remainder is reconstructed from the germline J gene. This chain links TRBV11-2 with TRBJ1-1, with unresolved D. Per the germline V gene, CDR1 is SGHAT and CDR2 is FQNNGV. This CDR3 region has 15 residues. V was trimmed by 2 bases and J by 4 bases, leaving 14 bases between them. CDR3 amino acids: CASSLLERQFTEAFF. The sequenced part of the CDR3 DNA is TGTGCCAGCAGCTTACTAGAGAGGCAGTTCACTGAA.

On this clone: The read falls 3 residues short of the CDR3 end, and the missing part is taken from the germline J gene. V is TRBV2 and J is TRBJ1-2; D uncertain. Germline lookup yields CDR1 SNHLY and CDR2 FYNNEI. The CDR3 totals 14 residues. Trimming took off 3 bases at V and 5 bases at J, with 13 bases between the two ends. This CDR3 reads CASSDRVLAYGYTF. The CDR3 DNA, read in part, is TGTGCCAGCAGTGACCGGGTCCTTGCTTATGGC.

This clone has a count of ten or more. The covered CDR3 bases are TGCAGTGCTAGAGAGGATAGCGGGGTTGACGAG. It encodes CSAREDSGVDE. The full CDR3 protein is CSAREDSGVDEQYF. The rearrangement joins TRBV20-1 to TRBJ2-7, with 8 nucleotides matching TRBD2. The DNA ends 3 residues before the CDR3 does, and the rest of the CDR3 is filled in from the germline J gene. V was pared by 0 bases and J by 5 bases, with 6 bases of the junction left unmatched. CDR1 is DFQATT, CDR2 SNEGSKA, per germline (reference sequence). The CDR3 has 14 residues.

The table lists this clone with many counts. The read finishes 3 residues shy of the CDR3 end, and the germline J gene is used to complete it. The chain couples TRBV2 to TRBJ1-2, with 9 bases matching TRBD1. J was trimmed by 7 bases and V by 2 bases; bases with no gene match: 2. The CDR3 length is 13 residues. Looked up from germline, CDR1 is SNHLY and CDR2 is FYNNEI. The part of the CDR3 DNA that was read is TGTGCCAGCAGTGAACGGACAGGGGTTGGC. It specifies CASSERTGVG. The CDR3 in full is CASSERTGVGYTF.

This clone was seen at least ten times. With the read ending 3 residues before the CDR3 end, the germline J gene is used to fill in that end. The chain couples TRBV4-1 to TRBJ2-7, with 7 bases matching TRBD1. Losses at the gene ends were 3 bases for V and 0 bases for J; bases not matched to a gene: 2. Germline lookup yields CDR1 MGHRA and CDR2 YSYEKL. The CDR3 has 14 residues. The CDR3: CASSHWDSSYEQYF. The sequenced CDR3 bases are TGCGCCAGCAGCCACTGGGACAGCTCCTACGAG.

This clone was detected many times. The CDR3 end falls 3 residues outside the read, so it is completed with the germline J gene. The chain has TRBV20-1 and TRBJ1-4, with a weak D call TRBD1 (6 bases). The CDR3 covers 14 residues. Germline loops: CDR1 DFQATT, CDR2 SNEGSKA (reference sequence). Deletions cut 7 bases from V and 7 bases from J, with 19 bases between. The chain's CDR3 is CSVPGRGSSEKLFF. The sequenced part of the CDR3 DNA is TGCAGTGTGCCGGGGAGGGGGAGTAGTGAAAAA.

Remarks on this clone: The CDR3 is cut off 3 residues early in the read; its end comes from the germline J gene. The chain uses TRBV6-2 or TRBV6-3 and TRBJ2-7, with 8 nucleotides matching TRBD1. The CDR3 runs 16 residues. The trim removed 3 bases at V and 6 bases at J, leaving 13 bases unmatched. Germline CDR1 MNHEY, CDR2 SVGEGT. CDR3 sequence reads: CASSYKVGTGDGEQYF. The CDR3 DNA, read in part, is TGTGCCAGCAGTTATAAAGTAGGGACAGGTGACGGCGAG.

This clone was found many times. The CDR3 is cut off 3 residues early in the read; its end comes from the germline J gene. This chain connects TRBV5-1 to TRBJ2-5; no firm D call. Trimming shortened V by 1 base and J by 1 base, and 14 bases separated the two germline ends. The CDR3 extends over 16 amino acids. CDR1 and CDR2 from the germline V gene are SGHRS and YFSETQ. Incomplete CDR3 DNA: TGCGCCAGCAGCTTGCTCTTTAGTAGTCGCCAAGAGACC. Its protein product is CASSLLFSSRQET. The complete CDR3 protein is CASSLLFSSRQETQYF.

This clone was observed at least ten times. The read ends 3 residues shy of where the CDR3 ends; the end is completed using the germline J gene. The V and J genes are TRBV5-1 and TRBJ2-1, with TRBD2 matching over 12 bases. The CDR3 has 16 amino acids. Germline trimming cut 0 bases from V and 8 bases from J; bases unmatched to any gene: 6. Germline V gene data show CDR1 as SGHRS and CDR2 as YFSETQ. CDR3 sequence reads: CASSLVTSGRMDEQFF. The DNA read from the CDR3 is TGCGCCAGCAGCTTGGTAACTAGCGGGAGGATGGATGAG.

Worth noting for this clone: The CDR3 goes on 3 residues after the read ends, and that part is filled in from the germline J gene. V is TRBV19 and J is TRBJ2-2; 8 nucleotides align to TRBD1. This CDR3 spans 15 amino acids. Looked up from germline, CDR1 is LNHDA and CDR2 is SQIVND (reference sequence). CDR3 sequence reads: CASSLTTGVRSPLFF. The part of the CDR3 DNA that was read is TGTGCCAGTAGTCTAACGACAGGGGTTCGTTCACCG.

This clone was found a few times. Here the CDR3 reads CASSQGDPRTDTQYF. The CDR3 DNA, read in part, is TGCGCCAGCAGCCAGGGGGACCCCCGGACAGATACG. The rearrangement joins TRBV5-1 to TRBJ2-3, with 7 bases that match TRBD1. The read falls 3 residues short of the CDR3 end, and the missing part is taken from the germline J gene. V was clipped by 4 bases and J by 3 bases; unmatched bases: 8. CDR1 and CDR2 (germline): SGHRS, YFSETQ. The CDR3 is made up of 15 amino acids.

This clone has ten or more counts. The read terminates 3 residues before the CDR3 end, so the remaining end is supplied by the germline J gene. The chain uses TRBV2 and TRBJ2-2; weak D call: TRBD1 (6 bases). CDR1 is SNHLY and CDR2 is FYNNEI in the germline V gene. CDR3 size: 14 residues. Trimming removed 8 bases at V and 1 base at J, with 11 bases between. The sequenced part of the CDR3 DNA is TGTGCCAGCCAAGGACAGATGAACACCGGGGAG. Protein product: CASQGQMNTGE. The CDR3 reads in full as CASQGQMNTGELFF.

This clone has at least ten counts. The read halts 3 residues ahead of the CDR3 end, with the missing end drawn from the germline J gene. The chain links TRBV12-3 or TRBV12-4 to TRBJ1-5, with 7 bases fitting TRBD1. This CDR3 has 15 residues. The V gene end was trimmed by 4 bases and the J gene end by 2 bases; junction bases not matched to a gene: 5. The DNA read from the CDR3 is TGTGCCAGCAGTTCGAGACAGGGAGGCAATCAGCCC. Translating it yields CASSSRQGGNQP. The whole CDR3 protein reads CASSSRQGGNQPQHF.

This clone was seen many times. The CDR3 goes on 3 residues after the read ends, and that part is filled in from the germline J gene. This rearrangement joins TRBV20-1 to TRBJ2-7; 11 nucleotides align to TRBD1. Per the germline V gene, CDR1 is DFQATT and CDR2 is SNEGSKA (reference sequence). This CDR3 region has 14 residues. V lost 5 bases, J lost 3 bases, and 6 bases stayed unmatched. The sequenced part of the CDR3 DNA is TGCAGTGCTCGAATAGGGACAGGGGGCTACGAG. Its protein is CSARIGTGGYE. From start to end, the CDR3 is CSARIGTGGYEQYF.

This clone occurred many times. Read data end 3 residues before the CDR3 end; the end is taken from the germline J gene. V usage is TRBV5-1 and J usage is TRBJ2-5, with D maybe TRBD1 (6 bases). The CDR3 is made up of 13 amino acids. Trimming stripped 2 bases from V and 1 base from J, with 6 bases between. The germline gives CDR1 SGHRS, CDR2 YFSETQ. CDR3 sequence reads: CASSLQGQETQYF. Incomplete CDR3 DNA: TGCGCCAGCAGCTTACAGGGCCAAGAGACC.

On this clone itself: The read halts 3 residues ahead of the CDR3 end, with the missing end drawn from the germline J gene. The V gene is TRBV20-1, the J gene TRBJ1-2; a weak D match, TRBD1 (5 bases). CDR3 length: 13 residues. Germline CDR1 reads DFQATT; CDR2 reads SNEGSKA (reference sequence). The CDR3 DNA, read in part, is TGCAGTGCTAGAGGACAGTCGCACGATGAC. Translation gives CSARGQSHDD. The CDR3 in full is CSARGQSHDDYTF.

This clone has ten or more counts. Sequencing ends 3 residues short of the CDR3 end; the germline J gene provides the rest. The chain has TRBV24-1 and TRBJ2-5, with D unclear. The CDR3 has 13 residues. Germline CDR1 reads KGHDR; CDR2 reads SFDVKD. V dropped 5 bases and J dropped 5 bases, with 11 bases sitting between them. CDR3 bases read: TGTGCCACCAGTGCCGTCACTTTCGAGACC. Translation: CATSAVTFET. The entire CDR3 is CATSAVTFETQYF.

This clone was counted at least ten times. From the germline J gene comes the end of the CDR3, since the read stops 3 residues before it. The chain is built from TRBV5-1 and TRBJ2-5; 13 nucleotides match TRBD2. The CDR3 runs to 15 residues. The junction had 5 bases not matched to a gene; V was cut back by 4 bases and J by 5 bases. Germline CDR1 reads SGHRS; CDR2 reads YFSETQ. The part of the CDR3 DNA that was read is TGCGCCAGCAGCCTACTAGCGGGGGGGCCGGAGACC. Residues: CASSLLAGGPET. Given in full, the CDR3 is CASSLLAGGPETQYF.

This clone showed up many times. With the read ending 3 residues before the CDR3 end, the germline J gene is used to fill in that end. The chain has TRBV11-2 and TRBJ2-7; a possible D gene is TRBD2 (7 bases). Germline CDR1 is SGHAT and CDR2 is FQNNGV. This CDR3 is 14 amino acids long. V was clipped by 6 bases and J by 0 bases, with 12 bases between them. CDR3 DNA, as far as it was read: TGTGCCAGCAGGGGGGGGGCGCCCTCCTACGAG. Protein: CASRGGAPSYE. The entire CDR3 protein is CASRGGAPSYEQYF.

This clone was picked up a small number of times. The CDR3 is cut off 3 residues early in the read; its end comes from the germline J gene. The chain links TRBV18 to TRBJ1-5; the D is unclear. CDR3 length equals 15 residues. Trimming took 2 bases from V and 0 from J, leaving 8 bases between them. The germline V gene has CDR1 KGHSH and CDR2 LQKENI. CDR3 DNA (partial): TGTGCCAGCTCACCATCAGGAGATAGCAATCAGCCC. The encoded protein is CASSPSGDSNQP. The complete CDR3 protein is CASSPSGDSNQPQHF.

This clone was observed at least ten times. The read finishes 3 residues shy of the CDR3 end, and the germline J gene is used to complete it. The gene calls are TRBV7-2 and TRBJ2-1; 7 bases line up with TRBD2. CDR3 size: 14 residues. V shed 3 bases and J 8 bases; nucleotides not matched to a gene: 7. The germline V gene has CDR1 SGHTA and CDR2 FQGNSA. CDR3 sequence: CASSFIAGVDEQFF. The covered CDR3 bases are TGTGCCAGCAGCTTCATTGCGGGAGTAGATGAG.

This clone has only a few counts. The read finishes 3 residues shy of the CDR3 end, and the germline J gene is used to complete it. The chain combines TRBV18 with TRBJ1-1; 8 nucleotides align to TRBD1. This CDR3 region has 16 residues. Germline-derived CDR1 and CDR2 are KGHSH and LQKENI. J was trimmed by 5 bases and V by 1 base; bases with no gene match: 9. CDR3 residues: CASSPRGTGGRTEAFF. The sequenced part of the CDR3 DNA is TGTGCCAGCTCACCACGGGGCACAGGGGGGAGGACTGAA.

Many counts were recorded for this clone. Read coverage stops 3 residues before the CDR3 terminus; the germline J gene supplies the remainder. The J gene is TRBJ2-7, the V gene TRBV5-1; D is possibly TRBD1 (6 bases). Trimming removed 4 bases at V and 3 bases at J, with 17 bases between. Germline values: CDR1 SGHRS, CDR2 YFSETQ. This CDR3 is 15 amino acids long. CDR3 DNA, as far as it was read: TGCGCCAGCAGCCTCCATCCGGACAGCCTCTACGAG. This gives the protein CASSLHPDSLYE. The whole CDR3 sequence is CASSLHPDSLYEQYF.

This clone showed up many times. With the read ending 3 residues before the CDR3 end, the germline J gene is used to fill in that end. The chain has TRBV11-2 and TRBJ2-1, with 7 positions matching TRBD2. Trimming cost V 4 bases and J 5 bases; bases outside gene matches: 8. The CDR3 extends over 15 amino acids. Germline values: CDR1 SGHAT, CDR2 FQNNGV. CDR3 bases read: TGTGCCAGCAGCTCCTTCGGGGGAGGGGACAATGAG. It is translated as CASSSFGGGDNE. The whole CDR3 region reads CASSSFGGGDNEQFF.

Ten or more counts support this clone. The CDR3 is cut off 3 residues early in the read; its end comes from the germline J gene. The chain joins TRBV2 to TRBJ2-7; D is unclear. CDR1 and CDR2 (germline): SNHLY, FYNNEI. Between the trimmed V and J ends, which lost 3 bases and 4 bases, there was a span of 13 bases. The CDR3 consists of 14 residues. The covered CDR3 bases are TGTGCCAGCAGTGAGGAGACAACAATTTACGAG. Its protein is CASSEETTIYE. The whole CDR3 sequence is CASSEETTIYEQYF.